Below, 2 T cell receptor beta chains from the same sample are listed, as sequenced in a study of human T cells and chemical hapten exposure. MiXCR, run by TCRdb on the RACE reads, gives a single entry per CDR3 protein. The sample has over 65,000 distinct CDR3 sequences, 11% seen once. Time point specified: patch test 3, about 24 weeks after DPC sensitization. Treatment noted: therapeutic diphenylcyclopropenone sensitization with weekly scalp DPC. The sequenced sample was whole blood, obtained in connection with sensitization to the hapten diphenylcyclopropenone (DPC). These receptors originate from a woman between 45 and 65 years old with alopecia areata. Some clones in this sample may be carry-over from other donors' samples.

This clonotype was recorded a few times. Here the CDR3 DNA reads TGTGCCAGCAGCCCTAGGACAGGGCGCGAGGCTTTCTTT. This gives the protein CASSPRTGREAFF. This rearrangement joins TRBV3-1 to TRBJ1-1; 8 positions match TRBD1. The CDR3 runs 13 residues. Germline V gene sequence: CDR1 LGHDT, CDR2 YNNKEL (reference sequence). The ends lost 4 bases at V and 11 bases at J; junction bases unmatched: 9.

V and J are TRBV12-3 or TRBV12-4 and TRBJ1-6, with D hard to call. The CDR3 has 15 residues. V was pared by 0 bases and J by 0 bases, with 3 bases between. The CDR3: CASSLASSYNSPLHF. In DNA form, the CDR3 reads TGTGCCAGCAGTTTAGCGAGCTCCTATAATTCACCCCTCCACTTT.